This T cell receptor beta chain was identified during a study of T cells in Graves' hyperthyroidism and ophthalmopathy. For the study at large: Peripheral blood was acquired at first diagnosis, ahead of any therapy whatsoever.

This clonotype appeared many times. Amplification targeted TCR beta CDR3 regions from RNA transcripts. First-round RT-PCR targeting the TCR CDR3 was performed with the HTBI primer set. TCRdb reprocessed the multiplex PCR reads via MiXCR and lists one record per CDR3 protein. The sample gives fewer than 550,000 distinct CDR3 sequences, approximately 14% of which show up once; 7.5% to 9% is in the top ten. Germline V gene data show CDR1 as MNHNS and CDR2 as SASEGT. The CDR3 has 14 amino acids. V was clipped by 6 bases and J by 7 bases; unmatched bases: 9. J is TRBJ1-2 and V is TRBV6-1; 9 nucleotides line up with TRBD1. Material: blood. This TCR came from a young woman with Graves' hyperthyroidism. CDR3 in DNA: TGTGCCAGCAGAAGAACTGGACAGGGGTCTGGCTACACCTTC. It codes for CASRRTGQGSGYTF.